The 31 T cell receptor beta chains below come from one sample, sequenced in a study of T cell responses to AZD1222 COVID-19 vaccine. TCRdb keeps only in-frame clones here, not all; method: immunoSEQ multiplex PCR. Altogether fewer than 130,000 clones are present, approximately 90% being singletons, with the ten largest covering about 7.8%. Sample: peripheral blood, taken on day 0 of AZD1222 vaccination. The receptor set was obtained from an adult in good health.

V and J are TRBV5-1 and TRBJ1-5; TRBD1 agrees at 8 bases. Germline V gene sequence: CDR1 SGHRS, CDR2 YFSETQ. Trimming at V came to 4 bases and at J to 5 bases, leaving 2 bases not matched to a gene. The CDR3 is made up of 13 amino acids. CDR3 coding DNA: TGCGCCAGCAGCCCGACAGGGGATCAGCCCCAGCATTTT. This gives the protein CASSPTGDQPQHF. The complete variable domain, with remaining parts taken from reference TRBV5-1 and TRBJ1-5, reads KAGVTQTPRYLIKTRGQQVTLSCSPISGHRSVSWYQQTPGQGLQFLFEYFSETQRNKGNFPGRFSGRQFSNSRSEMNVSTLELGDSALYLCASSPTGDQPQHFGDGTRLSIL.

The gene calls are TRBV11-2 and TRBJ2-5, with D hard to call. Trimming took 3 bases from V and 1 from J, leaving 6 bases between them. This CDR3 has 13 amino acids. Germline V lookup: CDR1 SGHAT, CDR2 FQNNGV. CDR3 loop: CASSFGPQETQYF. The CDR3 coding sequence is TGTGCCAGCAGCTTTGGGCCCCAAGAGACCCAGTACTTC.

The CDR3 region is CASSFVTGDEKLFF. The CDR3 bases are TGTGCCAGCAGCTTCGTGACAGGGGATGAAAAACTGTTTTTT. J is TRBJ1-4 and V is TRBV7-8; 8 nucleotides line up with TRBD1. J was trimmed by 6 bases and V by 3 bases; bases with no gene match: 3. The CDR3 loop spans 14 amino acids. Germline-derived CDR1 and CDR2 are SGHVS and FQNEAQ.

A note on this clone: Germline and junction disagree at one end, which may indicate a read error. The J gene is TRBJ1-5, the V gene TRBV3-1 (or the pseudogene TRBV3-2), with D unresolved. There are 12 residues in the CDR3. The germline V gene encodes CDR1 LGHDT and CDR2 YNNKEL (reference sequence). The CDR3 DNA sequence: TGTGCCAGCAGTAAAAGCAATCAGCCCCAACATTTT. This codes for CASSKSNQPQHF.

This chain's CDR3 is CASSIGQGVGNTIYF. The CDR3 nucleotides are TGTGCCAGTAGTATTGGACAGGGAGTTGGAAACACCATATATTTT. This rearrangement joins TRBV19 to TRBJ1-3; TRBD1 agrees at 8 bases. Germline V gene sequence: CDR1 LNHDA, CDR2 SQIVND (reference sequence). This CDR3 is 15 amino acids long. The ends lost 3 bases at V and 3 bases at J; junction bases unmatched: 4.

CDR3 bases: TGTGCCAGCAGCCCTTCAGGGAACACCGGGGAGCTGTTTTTT. Its translation: CASSPSGNTGELFF. The chain links TRBV7-2 to TRBJ2-2; D remains ambiguous. V was trimmed by 5 bases and J by 1 base, leaving 8 bases between them. CDR3 length: 14 residues. CDR1 and CDR2 (germline): SGHTA, FQGNSA.

Written as DNA, the CDR3 is TGTGCCAGCAGCTTAGAAAGCACAGATACGCAGTATTTT. This gives the protein CASSLESTDTQYF. The chain couples TRBV13 to TRBJ2-3; D is unresolved. The CDR3 loop spans 13 amino acids. Germline lookup yields CDR1 PRHDT and CDR2 FYEKMQ (reference sequence). The germline V and J ends were trimmed by 1 base and 0 bases, with 2 bases remaining between them.

This chain uses TRBV7-6 with TRBJ1-1; D unresolved. Deletions cut 6 bases from V and 6 bases from J, with 5 bases between. Germline values: CDR1 SGHVS, CDR2 FNYEAQ. CDR3 length: 10 amino acids. This CDR3 is CASRGSEAFF. In DNA, the CDR3 is TGTGCCAGCAGAGGCTCTGAAGCTTTCTTT. The whole variable domain, remainder taken from reference TRBV7-6 and TRBJ1-1, is GAGVSQSPRYKVTKRGQDVALRCDPISGHVSLYWYRQALGQGPEFLTYFNYEAQQDKSGLPNDRFSAERPEGSISTLTIQRTEQRDSAMYRCASRGSEAFFGQGTRLTVV.

This clone has just one count. The genes are TRBV13 and TRBJ1-5; tentative D call: TRBD1 (5 bases). The germline V gene has CDR1 PRHDT and CDR2 FYEKMQ (reference sequence). Trimming took off 3 bases at V and 2 bases at J, with 11 bases between the two ends. This CDR3 comprises 15 residues. CDR3 nucleotide sequence: TGTGCCAGCAGCTTGGGACGGAGAGGCAATCAGCCCCAGCATTTT. This translates into CASSLGRRGNQPQHF.

V gene TRBV6-5 combines with J gene TRBJ1-2; D perhaps matches TRBD1 (6 bases). In germline, CDR1 is MNHEY, CDR2 SVGAGI. V was clipped by 0 bases and J by 6 bases, with 14 bases between them. The CDR3 totals 15 residues. The CDR3 nucleotides are TGTGCCAGCAGTTACTCGGTCGGGGGGCAACATGGCTACACCTTC. This sequence encodes CASSYSVGGQHGYTF.

The rearrangement uses TRBV10-2 and TRBJ2-7; 9 nucleotides align to TRBD1. J gave up 6 bases and V 10 bases, and 7 bases lay outside the gene matches. This CDR3 is 12 amino acids long. From germline, CDR1 is WSHSY and CDR2 SAAADI. In DNA, the CDR3 is TGCGCCACCTGGGACAGGGCGAGCGAGCAGTACTTC. This encodes CATWDRASEQYF.

The rearrangement links TRBV30 to TRBJ2-1, with D maybe TRBD2 (6 bases). Germline CDR1 reads GTSNPN; CDR2 reads SVGIG (reference sequence). With 1 base removed from V and 10 bases from J, the gap between germline ends came to 14 bases. The CDR3 sequence is 13 residues long. The CDR3 protein is CAWSGAGSNEQFF. The CDR3, as DNA: TGTGCCTGGAGTGGGGCGGGGAGCAACGAGCAGTTCTTC.

Regarding this clone: This same CDR3 is encoded by further DNA sequences in the sample. The chain uses TRBV5-1 and TRBJ1-4; tentative D call: TRBD1 (6 bases). Trimming removed 0 bases from V and 7 bases from J, with 7 bases in between. Germline lookup yields CDR1 SGHRS and CDR2 YFSETQ. This CDR3 contains 13 residues. DNA for the CDR3: TGCGCCAGCAGCTTGGGAGGGGGTGAAAAACTGTTTTTT. Residues: CASSLGGGEKLFF.

The chain combines TRBV5-1 with TRBJ2-2; possible D gene TRBD1, 5 bases. The germline gives CDR1 SGHRS, CDR2 YFSETQ. The CDR3 extends over 15 amino acids. Trimming pared 2 bases from V and 7 bases from J, leaving 15 bases between. The CDR3 region has the DNA TGCGCCAGCAGCTTCCCAGGGAAGTTGCACGGGGAGCTGTTTTTT. Amino acid sequence: CASSFPGKLHGELFF.

The chain is built from TRBV18 and TRBJ2-7; 11 nucleotides align to TRBD1. The germline V gene encodes CDR1 KGHSH and CDR2 LQKENI. The CDR3 has 15 amino acids. The V segment lost 2 bases and the J segment 3 bases; nucleotides outside the gene matches: 3. This chain's CDR3 is CASSPTGTGGYEQYF. DNA for the CDR3: TGTGCCAGCTCACCAACCGGGACAGGGGGCTACGAGCAGTACTTC.

This chain links TRBV6-1 with TRBJ2-2; either TRBD1 or TRBD2 may supply D (5 bases each). CDR1 is MNHNS and CDR2 is SASEGT in the germline V gene. The CDR3 consists of 15 residues. The V gene lost 2 bases and the J gene lost 7 bases, with 14 bases spanning the gap. The CDR3 sequence: CASSESGWDGGELFF. In nucleotides, the CDR3 is TGTGCCAGCAGTGAAAGTGGGTGGGACGGCGGGGAGCTGTTTTTT.

The chain uses TRBV4-1 and TRBJ1-2, with 10 bases matching TRBD1. CDR1 is MGHRA and CDR2 is YSYEKL in the germline V gene. J gave up 4 bases and V 0 bases, and 2 bases lay outside the gene matches. CDR3 size: 15 residues. The CDR3 reads CASSQERTGGYGYTF. The CDR3, as DNA: TGCGCCAGCAGCCAAGAGAGGACAGGGGGCTATGGCTACACCTTC.

The J gene is TRBJ1-6, the V gene TRBV4-1; 8 nucleotides agree with TRBD1. Germline CDR1 and CDR2: MGHRA and YSYEKL. This CDR3 contains 14 residues. The ends lost 4 bases at V and 10 bases at J; junction bases unmatched: 6. CDR3 nucleotide sequence: TGCGCCAGCAGCCTGGGGACAGGCGGATCACCCCTCCACTTT. The encoded protein is CASSLGTGGSPLHF.

The chain links TRBV19 to TRBJ2-3; D call uncertain. In germline, CDR1 is LNHDA, CDR2 SQIVND (reference sequence). The ends were cut back, 8 bases at V and 1 base at J, with 10 bases in the middle. CDR3 length: 13 amino acids. The CDR3 spells CASENPRTDTQYF. The CDR3 nucleotides read TGTGCCAGTGAGAACCCGCGCACAGATACGCAGTATTTT.

The chain employs TRBV18 and TRBJ1-6; D is unresolved. Germline CDR1 reads KGHSH; CDR2 reads LQKENI. The V and J ends lost 6 bases and 8 bases respectively, with 17 bases between them. The CDR3 extends over 15 amino acids. CDR3 DNA: TGTGCCAGCTCCAAGGAAGGCGGTGCGGATTCACCCCTCCACTTT. Amino acid sequence: CASSKEGGADSPLHF.

The chain recombines TRBV7-2 with TRBJ1-2, with D tentatively TRBD1 (6 bases). Trimming removed 1 base from V and 8 bases from J, with 14 bases in between. Looked up from germline, CDR1 is SGHTA and CDR2 is FQGNSA. CDR3 size: 14 residues. This CDR3 reads CASSLEWGLGGYTF. The CDR3 DNA reads as TGTGCCAGCAGCTTAGAATGGGGGCTCGGGGGCTACACCTTC.

The chain links TRBV27 to TRBJ1-2; unclear D gene. CDR1 MNHEY and CDR2 SMNVEV come from the germline V gene (reference sequence). This CDR3 is built from 12 residues. Trimming removed 8 bases from V and 3 bases from J, with 10 bases in between. CDR3 in amino acids: CASSTGYYGYTF. The CDR3 bases are TGTGCCAGCTCCACGGGCTACTATGGCTACACCTTC.

CDR3 nucleotides: TGTGCCAGCTCAGGGACAGGGCCGGGCTCCTACAATGAGCAGTTCTTC. Protein sequence: CASSGTGPGSYNEQFF. The genes are TRBV18 and TRBJ2-1; 9 bases line up with TRBD1. In germline, CDR1 is KGHSH, CDR2 LQKENI. The CDR3 contains 16 residues. J gave up 0 bases and V 5 bases, and 5 bases lay outside the gene matches.

This chain uses TRBV7-2 with TRBJ1-3; no firm D call. V shed 5 bases and J shed 0 bases, with 11 bases lying between them. From germline, CDR1 is SGHTA and CDR2 FQGNSA. CDR3 length: 15 residues. Here the CDR3 reads CASSPAVSSGNTIYF. The CDR3 nucleotides read TGTGCCAGCAGCCCTGCCGTTAGCTCTGGAAACACCATATATTTT.

V usage is TRBV10-1 and J usage is TRBJ2-3; D unclear. CDR1 WNHNN and CDR2 SYGVQD come from the germline V gene (reference sequence). This CDR3 spans 10 amino acids. Trimming shortened V by 7 bases and J by 7 bases, and 6 bases separated the two germline ends. The CDR3 sequence is CASKANTQYF. The DNA for the CDR3 is TGCGCCAGCAAGGCCAATACGCAGTATTTT.

The J gene is TRBJ1-2, the V gene TRBV19; possibly TRBD1 for D (5 bases). V was pared by 2 bases and J by 8 bases, with 15 bases between. Germline V gene data show CDR1 as LNHDA and CDR2 as SQIVND (reference sequence). The CDR3 is 14 amino acids. CDR3 residues: CASSIRLGPLGYTF. Written as DNA, the CDR3 is TGTGCCAGTAGTATACGTCTGGGGCCCTTGGGCTACACCTTC. Filled out from reference TRBV19 and TRBJ1-2, the complete variable domain reads DGGITQSPKYLFRKEGQNVTLSCEQNLNHDAMYWYRQDPGQGLRLIYYSQIVNDFQKGDIAEGYSVSREKKESFPLTVTSAQKNPTAFYLCASSIRLGPLGYTFGSGTRLTVV.

This sequence joins TRBV7-6 and TRBJ2-5, with TRBD2 as a possible D gene (5 bases). Trimming cost V 6 bases and J 2 bases, with 13 bases left between them. The CDR3 is 14 residues long. Germline-derived CDR1 and CDR2 are SGHVS and FNYEAQ. CDR3 nucleotides: TGTGCCAGCAGTCCCCGCGGGTGGCAAGAGACCCAGTACTTC. This translates into CASSPRGWQETQYF.

This clone was detected only once. This chain connects TRBV7-9 to TRBJ1-5; weak D call: TRBD1 (5 bases). The CDR3 is made up of 16 amino acids. The germline V gene has CDR1 SEHNR and CDR2 FQNEAQ (reference sequence). V lost 4 bases and J 3 bases, leaving 16 bases between the germline ends. As DNA, the CDR3 is TGTGCCAGCAGCTCCGCATCCGCAGGGTACAATCAGCCCCAGCATTTT. Its protein product is CASSSASAGYNQPQHF. The variable domain in full, completed from reference TRBV7-9 and TRBJ1-5, reads DTGVSQNPRHKITKRGQNVTFRCDPISEHNRLYWYRQTLGQGPEFLTYFQNEAQLEKSRLLSDRFSAERPKGSFSTLEIQRTEQGDSAMYLCASSSASAGYNQPQHFGDGTRLSIL.

The chain has TRBV28 and TRBJ1-1; D call uncertain. Germline assignment: CDR1 MDHEN and CDR2 SYDVKM. With 3 bases removed from V and 7 bases from J, the gap between germline ends came to 15 bases. This CDR3 has 14 amino acids. The CDR3 DNA reads TGTGCCAGCAGTTTTTACAACCCCCACTATGAAGCTTTCTTT. Translated: CASSFYNPHYEAFF.

The rearrangement joins TRBV5-1 to TRBJ2-3, with TRBD2 matching 12 bases. Germline V gene data show CDR1 as SGHRS and CDR2 as YFSETQ. V shed 1 base and J 5 bases; nucleotides not matched to a gene: 8. The CDR3 runs 17 residues. The CDR3 nucleotides are TGCGCCAGCAGCTTGCCCCTAGCGGGGGGGAAAGGAGATACGCAGTATTTT. Its protein product is CASSLPLAGGKGDTQYF.

CDR3 coding DNA: TGCGCCAGCAGCTTGAGGGGGACAGGGGCGGCTAGCGGGGACGAGCAGTACTTC. Translating it yields CASSLRGTGAASGDEQYF. The J gene is TRBJ2-7, the V gene TRBV5-1; D is perhaps TRBD1 (10 bases). Looked up from germline, CDR1 is SGHRS and CDR2 is YFSETQ. Trimming left V 1 base short and J 5 bases short, with 25 bases between. The CDR3 runs 18 residues.